What follows is one TCR beta chain and its context. This clone was seen a few times. Its binding antigen is unknown. Per-nucleotide qualities are absent, and no much larger clonotype sits a single base away. This sample is part of a study of cytomegalovirus exposure and HLA in healthy donors (dated by TCRdb to about 2017). A note on the overall study: According to an earlier analysis of a few hundred of the donors, some 180 million T cells yielded 117 million unique TCR beta sequences and approximately 300 Gb of sequence data. An early release covering about 600 HLA-typed donors comprised roughly 300 gigabases of sequencing data and tens of millions of unique TCR sequences. The genetic ancestry cluster associated with self-reported Caucasian donors included about four fifths of the 300 to 450 genotyped donors. The study was designed to test whether signatures of past pathogen exposure could be identified by cataloging public T cell receptors. The study used immunosequencing to profile the T cell repertoires of 666 subjects and linked those repertoires to cytomegalovirus serostatus. Besides the first cohort of 500 to 700 subjects, a separate validation cohort made up of 120 different subjects was used. The study combined high-throughput TCR immunosequencing, statistical association of individual TCRs with disease status, and machine learning to predict cytomegalovirus infection status. A later analysis re-examined previously published TCR beta repertoires from more than 550 donors and added high-resolution HLA genotyping to investigate patterns of TCR occurrence. The later analysis used no new phenotypic data to find candidate immune exposures, relying instead on TCR beta sequences and their occurrence across donors. An earlier analysis of roughly 600 of the donors used high-throughput TCR beta sequencing to judge whether each TCR beta V gene segment behaved as functional or pseudogenic. Alongside the repertoire data, information on donor age, sex, ethnicity and CMV serostatus was compiled. A later genetic analysis took genome-wide SNP genotypes for about 55% of the 666 donors and used that subset as a discovery cohort. Every discovery cohort repertoire had been produced on one sequencing platform. Class I and class II HLA loci were covered by the typing at four-digit resolution. Typing coverage differed by locus: A, B, C, DRB1 and DQB1 were typed in roughly 620-640 donors, DQA1 in 522, DPA1 in 606, and DPB1 in roughly 470. Several DR-DQ haplotypes were handled as single units for association and clustering because linkage in the cohort was strong. On average, roughly 200,000 unique TCR beta nucleotide sequences were sequenced per donor among fewer than 500 genotyped donors of the cohort, with 15% to 20% of those sequences being non-productive.

Broad study findings and their caveats: In a later analysis, around 15,000 TCR beta sequences were associated with specific HLA alleles at a false discovery rate of 0.05. In a later genetic analysis, a missense DCLRE1C variant was associated with V-gene and J-gene trimming of TCR beta chains, and the association was replicated in an independent cohort. In vitro tests confirmed that a few of the cytomegalovirus-associated TCR beta chains recognize cytomegalovirus antigens. A later analysis found that HLA-associated TCR beta chains were more clonally expanded and had lower generation probabilities than equally common non-associated chains. The classifier was reported to diagnose cytomegalovirus status with high specificity and sensitivity in both the original and validation cohorts. In a later analysis, several top co-occurrence clusters were reported to appear linked to parvovirus B19, influenza, CMV and Epstein-Barr virus. It was suggested by the authors that the approach could potentially be generalized to other disease states and immunological phenotypes. Because HLA typing was unavailable for some donors at each locus, only the typed subset was used in association tests. A later analysis found that TCR association rates varied across HLA loci, with DRB1 alleles showing the most associated TCRs and HLA-C alleles the fewest. Roughly uniform sequencing depth across donors was assumed in presence/absence analyses, although this assumption may not hold. A cluster of highly shared sequence variants was judged likely to represent a technical artifact of the sequencing pipeline. A further reported finding was that TCR beta sequences accurately predicted the HLA-A and HLA-B alleles for most subjects in the first cohort. For the cohort, immune exposure information was limited to CMV serostatus. Assigning TCR associations to individual alleles was difficult when HLA alleles, especially DR and DQ, strongly co-occurred. Some 16 rarely observed V segments, including chromosome 9 orphons, were excluded from the earlier analysis of a few hundred of the donors because counts were too low. In an earlier analysis of over 550 of the donors, most TCR beta V segments were observed in productive rearrangements about 90% or about 30% of the time, broadly matching IMGT annotations. Correlated functional status among segregating V segments might reflect linkage disequilibrium, but an unknown experimental factor could not be ruled out. The 87-base-pair reads could not distinguish some IMGT-functional V segments, including TRBV6-2 and TRBV6-3, so those segments were excluded. Across donors, most TCR sequences were observed very rarely, whereas some public TCRs were present in many individuals. Most CMV-associated TCR beta chains appeared to be HLA-restricted in a later analysis, and the HLA associations seemed to be driven largely by CMV exposure. In this cohort, only TCR beta chains were sequenced, and detectable features were limited by the absence of alpha or paired-chain data. According to a later genetic analysis, donors in an Asian-associated ancestry cluster had fewer N-insertions in productive TCRs than the approximately 650-donor mean. The study listed 150 to 200 TCR beta chains as associated with cytomegalovirus.

Libraries were made using the immunoSEQ multiplex PCR assay. A mixture of 60 forward primers for TCR Vbeta segments and 13 reverse primers for TCR Jbeta segments was used in the multiplex PCR. The CDR3 region of rearranged TCR beta genes was amplified from genomic DNA by a multiplex PCR assay. On the Illumina HiSeq System, the amplified TCR beta libraries were sequenced as 87-base-pair reads. The original methods were these. A later analysis tallied tens of millions of unique TCR beta chains across the approximately 670 repertoires, and about 12 million of those chains were shared by two or more donors. To remove PCR and sequencing errors, raw reads were error-corrected and collapsed into unique sequences using a nearest-neighbor algorithm that merged closely related sequences. CDR3 sequences were aligned to IMGT reference sequences to assign V, D and J gene segments. For a sequence to be retained, a match of at least six nucleotides was required to both a V gene segment and a J gene segment. Rearrangements were classified as productive when the CDR3 lacked stop codons and remained in frame with V and J, and all other rearrangements were classified as non-productive. CDR3 was defined according to IMGT convention as the region running from the second conserved V-encoded cysteine to the conserved J-encoded phenylalanine. The earlier analysis of about 640 of the donors excluded any sequence lacking an unambiguous match to a single V gene segment. An earlier analysis of a few hundred of the donors called V segments functional above 56.7% productive rearrangements and segregating when the between-donor standard deviation exceeded 5%. To diagnose cytomegalovirus status from the catalog of TCR beta chain sequences, a statistical classification framework was built. In a later analysis, V and J genes were assigned by comparing TCR nucleotide sequences against IMGT/GENE-DB human TR gene sequences. The TCRdist pipeline was used in a later analysis to assign CDR3 sequences and most-parsimonious VDJ recombination scenarios. In a later analysis, each TCR beta chain was defined by its CDR3 amino acid sequence together with its V-gene family, and reads lacking a unique V-gene family were excluded. To address suspected cross-contamination and a sequencing artifact, a later analysis removed under 600 highly shared, low-generation-probability nucleotide sequences. In a later analysis, a clonal expansion index for each public chain was calculated from normalized within-repertoire ranks of inferred template counts. A later analysis computed generation probabilities with a VDJ recombination model fitted to out-of-frame rearrangements, and checked the results against IGoR. In a later analysis, TCR-TCR, TCR-HLA and TCR-CMV co-occurrence was scored with hypergeometric tests, and a repertoire-size bias correction was applied to TCR pairs. In a later analysis, false discovery rates were estimated by permuting HLA or CMV assignments 20 times. In a later analysis, co-occurring TCRs were grouped using DBSCAN, and TCRdist sequence similarity was added for clustering within HLA-allele-positive subsets. Repertoires with fewer than 30,000 or more than 120,000 public chains were left out of co-occurrence clustering, as were a handful of repertoires with anomalous nucleotide sharing. TCRdb carries this immuneACCESS record with in-frame sequences only. Its versions omit some clonotypes, under half of them owing to an unresolved V gene in the studies checked, with the rest unexplained. That table gives V, J and clone size, and the DNA gave D and trimming. The sample table shows around 80,000 clones, and 10% are seen once. The ten largest account for around 25% of the sample.

From its cysteine to its phenylalanine, the CDR3 spans 14 amino acids. The DNA shown is the 42-base CDR3, in frame from base 1. CDR1 and CDR2 (WSHSY, SAAADI) derive from the germline V gene. The germline V and J ends show losses of 5 bases and 6 bases respectively, and no gene match explains 5 bases of the junction. The cohort consisted of 666 healthy bone marrow donors. At the time of sampling, all cohort members were nominally healthy, though unrecorded immune exposures were likely present. The donor tested CMV seropositive, placing the donor among the 250 to 300 seropositive members of the cohort. A peripheral blood sample was collected from each donor, and TCR beta sequencing was performed on peripheral blood mononuclear cells. The Qiagen DNeasy Blood Extraction Kit was used to extract genomic DNA from the blood cell samples.

The chain is encoded by TRBV10-2 joined to TRBJ2-1; 9 junctional bases match TRBD1. Sequencing input: PBMCs. The receptor comes from a man in his fifties or sixties in good health and CMV-seropositive. The CDR3 here reads CASSPGQGPNEQFF. The DNA sequence follows: TGCGCCAGCAGTCCGGGACAGGGCCCCAATGAGCAGTTCTTC.